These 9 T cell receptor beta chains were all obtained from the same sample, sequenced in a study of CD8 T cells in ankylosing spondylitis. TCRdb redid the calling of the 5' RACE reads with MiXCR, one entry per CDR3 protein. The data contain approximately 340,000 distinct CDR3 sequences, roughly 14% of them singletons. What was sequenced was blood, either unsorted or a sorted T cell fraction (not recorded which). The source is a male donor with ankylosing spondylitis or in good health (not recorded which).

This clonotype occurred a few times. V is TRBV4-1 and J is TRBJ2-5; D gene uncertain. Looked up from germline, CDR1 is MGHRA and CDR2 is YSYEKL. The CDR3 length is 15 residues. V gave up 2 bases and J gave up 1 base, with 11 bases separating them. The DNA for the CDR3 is TGCGCCAGCAGCCAACCCAATAGAGGCCAAGAGACCCAGTACTTC. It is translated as CASSQPNRGQETQYF.

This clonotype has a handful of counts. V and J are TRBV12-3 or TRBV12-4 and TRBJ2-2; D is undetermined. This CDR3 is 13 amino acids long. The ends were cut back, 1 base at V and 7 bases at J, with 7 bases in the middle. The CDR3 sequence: CASSLGGRGELFF. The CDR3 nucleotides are TGTGCCAGCAGTTTAGGGGGTCGCGGGGAGCTGTTTTTT.

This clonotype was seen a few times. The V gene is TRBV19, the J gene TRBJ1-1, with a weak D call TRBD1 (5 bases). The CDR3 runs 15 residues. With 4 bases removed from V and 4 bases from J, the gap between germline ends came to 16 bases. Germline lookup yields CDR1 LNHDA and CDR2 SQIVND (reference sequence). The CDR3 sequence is CASSNRASGGTEAFF. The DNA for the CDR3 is TGTGCCAGTAGTAACCGGGCTTCCGGGGGCACTGAAGCTTTCTTT.

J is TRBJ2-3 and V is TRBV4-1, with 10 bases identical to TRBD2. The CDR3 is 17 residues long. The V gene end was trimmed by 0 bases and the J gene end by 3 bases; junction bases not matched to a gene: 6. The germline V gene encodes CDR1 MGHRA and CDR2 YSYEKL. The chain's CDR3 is CASSQDGTSGVTDTQYF. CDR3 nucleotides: TGCGCCAGCAGCCAAGATGGAACTAGCGGGGTAACAGATACGCAGTATTTT.

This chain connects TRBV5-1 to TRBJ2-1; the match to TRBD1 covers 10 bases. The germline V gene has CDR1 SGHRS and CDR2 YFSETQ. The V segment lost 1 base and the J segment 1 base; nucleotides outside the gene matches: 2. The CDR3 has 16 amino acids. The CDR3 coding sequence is TGCGCCAGCAGCTTGCGGGACAGGGGTTCCTACAATGAGCAGTTCTTC. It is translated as CASSLRDRGSYNEQFF.

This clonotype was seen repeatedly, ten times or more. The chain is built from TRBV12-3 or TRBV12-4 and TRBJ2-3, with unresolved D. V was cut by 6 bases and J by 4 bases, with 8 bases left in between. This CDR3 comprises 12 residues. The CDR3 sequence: CASRLPPDTQYF. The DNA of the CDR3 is TGTGCCAGCAGATTACCGCCAGATACGCAGTATTTT.

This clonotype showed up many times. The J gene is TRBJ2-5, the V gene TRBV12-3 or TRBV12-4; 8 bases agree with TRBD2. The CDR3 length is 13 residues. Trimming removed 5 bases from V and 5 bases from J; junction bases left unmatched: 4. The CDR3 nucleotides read TGTGCCAGCAGTCCCAGCGGGGGCGAGACCCAGTACTTC. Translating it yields CASSPSGGETQYF.

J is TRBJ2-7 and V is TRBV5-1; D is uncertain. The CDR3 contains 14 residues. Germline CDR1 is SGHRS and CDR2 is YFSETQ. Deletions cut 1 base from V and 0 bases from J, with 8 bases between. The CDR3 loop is CASSLLKSSYEQYF. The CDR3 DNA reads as TGCGCCAGCAGCTTGCTGAAGAGCTCCTACGAGCAGTACTTC.

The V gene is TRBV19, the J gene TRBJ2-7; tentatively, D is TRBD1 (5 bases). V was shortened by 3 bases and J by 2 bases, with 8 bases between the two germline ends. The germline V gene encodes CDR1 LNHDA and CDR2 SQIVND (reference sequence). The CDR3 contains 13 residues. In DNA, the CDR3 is TGTGCCAGTAGTATCAGGGCCACCTACGAGCAGTACTTC. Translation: CASSIRATYEQYF.